Presented here are 22 T cell receptor beta chains from one specimen sequenced in a study of T cells in Graves' hyperthyroidism and ophthalmopathy. TCR beta CDR3 sequences were amplified from RNA transcripts. In the first-round RT-PCR of the TCR CDR3, the HTBI primer set was used. TCRdb re-called the multiplex PCR reads through MiXCR, storing one row per CDR3 protein. The data hold a few hundred thousand distinct CDR3 sequences, with about 15% observed a single time. Input material: blood. The origin of the receptors is a woman between 50 and 59 years old with Graves' hyperthyroidism that later progressed to Graves' ophthalmopathy.

This chain connects TRBV25-1 to TRBJ2-7, with D unresolved. Deletions cut 3 bases from V and 1 base from J, with 10 bases between. The CDR3 is made up of 14 amino acids. Germline assignment: CDR1 MGHDK and CDR2 SYGVNS. CDR3 amino acids: CASSDLRLSYEQYF. For the CDR3, the DNA is TGTGCCAGCAGTGATCTGCGGCTTTCCTACGAGCAGTACTTC.

This clonotype was seen a handful of times. The chain is built from TRBV10-3 and TRBJ2-2; 8 bases fit TRBD2. The V and J ends lost 2 bases and 4 bases, in that order; junction bases with no gene match: 6. Germline V gene lookup returns CDR1 ENHRY and CDR2 SYGVKD. The CDR3 has 16 amino acids. The CDR3 nucleotides read TGTGCCATCAGTGAGACCACTAGCGGCCGCACCGGGGAGCTGTTTTTT. Translation gives CAISETTSGRTGELFF.

This clonotype showed up many times. This chain connects TRBV20-1 to TRBJ2-5; weak D call: TRBD1 (6 bases). V was trimmed by 0 bases and J by 2 bases, leaving 10 bases between them. CDR1 and CDR2 (germline): DFQATT, SNEGSKA (reference sequence). This CDR3 comprises 14 residues. CDR3 DNA: TGCAGTGCTAGAGATCTCAGGGGACAAGAGACCCAGTACTTC. Translation: CSARDLRGQETQYF.

This clonotype was picked up many times. The rearrangement joins TRBV5-5 to TRBJ2-3, with D uncertain. CDR1 and CDR2 (germline): SGHKS, YYEKEE (reference sequence). The V end was cut by 4 bases, the J end by 2 bases, with 8 bases between. The CDR3 runs to 13 residues. The CDR3 nucleotides read TGTGCCAGCAGCCAACCATACACAGATACGCAGTATTTT. It yields the protein CASSQPYTDTQYF.

There are many counts of this clonotype. The J gene is TRBJ1-5, the V gene TRBV7-9, with TRBD1 as a possible D gene (5 bases). With 4 bases removed from V and 3 bases from J, the gap between germline ends came to 13 bases. CDR3 size: 15 residues. Germline V gene sequence: CDR1 SEHNR, CDR2 FQNEAQ (reference sequence). CDR3 amino acids: CASSSSGLPNQPQHF. The CDR3 DNA follows: TGTGCCAGCAGCTCGTCGGGACTGCCCAATCAGCCCCAGCATTTT.

This clonotype was observed many times. This rearrangement joins TRBV4-1 to TRBJ1-1; no reliable D call. The CDR3 is 15 residues long. Germline V gives CDR1 MGHRA, CDR2 YSYEKL. Trimming left V 0 bases short and J 1 base short, with 9 bases between. The CDR3 sequence: CASSQDQRGNTEAFF. As DNA, the CDR3 is TGCGCCAGCAGCCAAGATCAGCGGGGGAACACTGAAGCTTTCTTT.

There are many counts of this clonotype. The chain combines TRBV2 with TRBJ2-7, with D unclear. Deletions cut 5 bases from V and 1 base from J, with 12 bases between. Germline-derived CDR1 and CDR2 are SNHLY and FYNNEI. The CDR3 contains 14 residues. The CDR3 loop is CASSFIDGSYEQYF. The CDR3 nucleotides read TGTGCCAGCAGTTTCATAGACGGTTCCTACGAGCAGTACTTC.

This chain joins TRBV4-1 and TRBJ1-5; D perhaps matches TRBD1 (5 bases). The CDR3 loop spans 15 amino acids. V lost 3 bases to trimming and J lost 6 bases, with 15 bases between them. CDR1 MGHRA and CDR2 YSYEKL come from the germline V gene. In nucleotides, the CDR3 is TGCGCCAGCAGCCATCATGACTCCGGGGGTCAGCCCCAGCATTTT. It yields the protein CASSHHDSGGQPQHF.

This clonotype appeared many times. This chain links TRBV7-3 with TRBJ2-1; 8 bases align to TRBD2. There are 17 residues in the CDR3. Germline values: CDR1 SGHTA, CDR2 FQGTGA. The J segment lost 9 bases and the V segment lost 5 bases, leaving 18 bases of the junction unmatched. The CDR3 region has the DNA TGTGCCAGCAGCATACGGACCGGAGCGGGGGAAGGTCCTGAGCAGTTCTTC. It specifies CASSIRTGAGEGPEQFF.

As for this clonotype: The junction departs from the called germline gene at one end, perhaps through a read error. The chain employs TRBV11-2 and TRBJ2-1; 9 positions agree with TRBD1. The CDR3 is 13 residues long. Per germline, CDR1 SGHAT and CDR2 FQNNGV. CDR3 DNA: TGTGCCAGCAGCTTAGGTCAGTGGACAGGGGTACTCTTC. Translated, it gives CASSLGQWTGVLF.

There are a few counts of this clonotype. The rearrangement links TRBV12-3 or TRBV12-4 to TRBJ2-6; unclear D gene. The CDR3 extends over 14 amino acids. V lost 7 bases to trimming and J lost 3 bases, with 10 bases between them. This CDR3 reads CASKGPGGANVLTF. The CDR3 DNA sequence: TGTGCCAGCAAAGGACCGGGTGGGGCCAACGTCCTGACTTTC.

Ten or more counts support this clonotype. The genes are TRBV5-1 and TRBJ2-1; 10 bases align to TRBD1. The ends lost 3 bases at V and 8 bases at J; junction bases unmatched: 11. Germline values: CDR1 SGHRS, CDR2 YFSETQ. This CDR3 region has 16 residues. CDR3 region: CASSSLGQGDADEQFF. The CDR3 DNA sequence: TGCGCCAGCAGCTCGCTCGGACAGGGGGATGCGGATGAGCAGTTCTTC.

About this clonotype itself: A much larger clone lies a single base off, so this may be a read error. The chain recombines TRBV6-1 with TRBJ2-7, with unresolved D. Germline-derived CDR1 and CDR2 are MNHNS and SASEGT. This CDR3 is 14 amino acids long. V lost 5 bases and J lost 2, with 13 bases in between. The CDR3 spells CASSQRVVPYEQYF. As DNA, the CDR3 is TGTGCCAGCAGTCAGCGAGTGGTTCCCTACGAGCAGTACTTC.

The rearrangement joins TRBV28 to TRBJ1-1; the D gene is possibly TRBD1 (5 bases). The V end was cut by 5 bases, the J end by 3 bases, with 16 bases between. Germline loops: CDR1 MDHEN, CDR2 SYDVKM. The CDR3 extends over 15 amino acids. The CDR3 region has the DNA TGTGCCAGCAGTCGGGGGACGGGCCCGGACACTGAAGCTTTCTTT. Its protein product is CASSRGTGPDTEAFF.

This clonotype has only a few counts. The rearrangement joins TRBV3-1 to TRBJ1-6; D is uncertain. Germline V lookup: CDR1 LGHDT, CDR2 YNNKEL (reference sequence). The CDR3 sequence is 14 residues long. Between the trimmed V and J ends, which lost 4 bases and 2 bases, there was a span of 6 bases. CDR3 loop: CASSPRAYNSPLHF. CDR3 nucleotide sequence: TGTGCCAGCAGCCCCCGGGCCTATAATTCACCCCTCCACTTT.

This clonotype was seen ten or more times. This chain uses TRBV28 with TRBJ2-7; 8 positions agree with TRBD2. There are 14 residues in the CDR3. J lost 2 bases, V lost 2 bases, and 2 bases had no gene match. CDR1 MDHEN and CDR2 SYDVKM come from the germline V gene. Here the CDR3 reads CASSLLGLAYEQYF. The CDR3 nucleotides read TGTGCCAGCAGTTTACTGGGACTAGCCTACGAGCAGTACTTC. Filled out from reference TRBV28 and TRBJ2-7, the complete variable domain reads DVKVTQSSRYLVKRTGEKVFLECVQDMDHENMFWYRQDPGLGLRLIYFSYDVKMKEKGDIPEGYSVSREKKERFSLILESASTNQTSMYLCASSLLGLAYEQYFGPGTRLTVT.

The V call is TRBV7-3, the J call TRBJ1-3, with no clear D. The CDR3 length is 18 residues. The V end was cut by 1 base, the J end by 0 bases, with 16 bases between. CDR1 SGHTA and CDR2 FQGTGA come from the germline V gene. The CDR3 reads CASSLMGGGDYSGNTIYF. The CDR3 nucleotides read TGTGCCAGCAGCTTAATGGGTGGAGGAGACTACTCTGGAAACACCATATATTTT.

This clonotype has a count of ten or more. V is TRBV3-1 and J is TRBJ1-2, with no clear D. Per the germline V gene, CDR1 is LGHDT and CDR2 is YNNKEL (reference sequence). V was cut by 4 bases and J by 4 bases, with 7 bases left in between. This CDR3 spans 12 amino acids. CDR3 amino acids: CASSRGGYGYTF. The CDR3 region has the DNA TGTGCCAGCAGCCGAGGAGGCTATGGCTACACCTTC.

Worth noting for this clonotype: An end of the junction does not agree with germline; a read error may underlie this. The V gene is TRBV4-1, the J gene TRBJ1-1, with D tentatively TRBD1 (6 bases). Germline V gives CDR1 MGHRA, CDR2 YSYEKL. This CDR3 spans 11 amino acids. This CDR3 reads CASSQGGHRVF. The DNA for the CDR3 is TGCGCCAGCAGCCAAGGGGGACACCGGGTCTTT.

This clonotype occurred once. The chain employs TRBV3-1 and TRBJ2-7, with D maybe TRBD1 (6 bases). Deletions cut 1 base from V and 3 bases from J, with 13 bases between. Germline CDR1 is LGHDT and CDR2 is YNNKEL (reference sequence). The length of the CDR3 is 15 residues. This CDR3 is CASSQGRQGIYEQYF. The DNA for the CDR3 is TGTGCCAGCAGCCAAGGTCGTCAGGGGATCTACGAGCAGTACTTC.

This clonotype was seen repeatedly, ten times or more. The chain couples TRBV6-1 to TRBJ2-3; 7 bases align to TRBD2. Germline-derived CDR1 and CDR2 are MNHNS and SASEGT. Trimming at V came to 4 bases and at J to 2 bases, leaving 6 bases not matched to a gene. The length of the CDR3 is 15 residues. CDR3: CASSVVAGDTDTQYF. CDR3 coding DNA: TGTGCCAGCAGTGTTGTAGCGGGCGACACAGATACGCAGTATTTT.

This clonotype appeared many times. This chain joins TRBV28 and TRBJ2-7, with D uncertain. Germline values: CDR1 MDHEN, CDR2 SYDVKM. The CDR3 covers 13 residues. V lost 8 bases and J 1 base, leaving 12 bases between the germline ends. This chain's CDR3 is CASLYSGSYEQYF. The CDR3 region has the DNA TGTGCCAGCTTATACTCCGGGTCCTACGAGCAGTACTTC.